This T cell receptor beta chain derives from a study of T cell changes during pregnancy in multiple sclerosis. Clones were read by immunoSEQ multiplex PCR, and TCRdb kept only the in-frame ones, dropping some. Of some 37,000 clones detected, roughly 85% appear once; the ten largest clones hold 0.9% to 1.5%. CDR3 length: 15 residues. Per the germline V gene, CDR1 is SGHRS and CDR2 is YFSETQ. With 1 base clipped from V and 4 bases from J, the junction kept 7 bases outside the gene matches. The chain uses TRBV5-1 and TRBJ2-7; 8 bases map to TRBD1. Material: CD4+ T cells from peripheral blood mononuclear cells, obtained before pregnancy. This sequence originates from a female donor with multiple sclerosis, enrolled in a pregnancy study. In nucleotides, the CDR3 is TGCGCCAGCAGCTTGAAGACAGGGGAAAAGTACGAGCAGTACTTC. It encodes CASSLKTGEKYEQYF.